A selection of T cell receptor beta chains follows, all from one sample in a study of graft-versus-host responses after intestinal transplantation. Only in-frame clones appear in the TCRdb table, and some are missing; sequencing was by immunoSEQ multiplex PCR. The table has about 5,200 clones, approximately 68% seen once. Sequences were derived from ileum tissue, sampled about 39 weeks after intestinal transplant. The receptors stem from a human patient who received an intestinal transplant, so some T cells may come from the graft donor. CDR3s include the opening cysteine and the closing phenylalanine or tryptophan. The order of the fields is D gene, clone size, J gene, V gene, CDR3 DNA, CDR3 protein. D genes are given only for firm matches. Size values are once, few and many counts, or a class for expanded clones, and some rows have none.

>-|-|TRBJ1-3|TRBV9
TGTGCCAGCAGCCCTTCGACAGATATCCTAAACACCATATATTTT
CASSPSTDILNTIYF
>-|few|TRBJ2-7|TRBV6-6
TGTGCCAGCAGTTACTCAGAAGGGGTCGAGCAGTACTTC
CASSYSEGVEQYF
>TRBD2|-|TRBJ2-1|TRBV7-9
TGTGCCAGCAGCACCCCTCCGGGACTAGCGGTCAATGAGCAGTTCTTC
CASSTPPGLAVNEQFF
>-|-|TRBJ1-2|TRBV11-2
TGTGCCAGCAGCTTAGGTTACAAGTCCCCTAACTATGGCTACACCTTC
CASSLGYKSPNYGYTF
>TRBD1|-|TRBJ2-7|TRBV6-6
TGTGCCAGCAGTTATCTCCCCGGGGGACAGGGATACGAGCAGTACTTC
CASSYLPGGQGYEQYF
>-|-|TRBJ1-5|TRBV5-1
TGCGCCAGCAGCTTGTGGGCGACGGGCAATCAGCCCCAGCATTTT
CASSLWATGNQPQHF
>-|once|TRBJ1-2|TRBV6-5
TGTGCCAGCAGTCATTGCTCGAGTGGCTACACCTTC
CASSHCSSGYTF
>-|-|TRBJ1-1|TRBV28
TGTGCCAGCAGTGTCTGGAAGAGGGACACTGAAGCTTTCTTT
CASSVWKRDTEAFF
>-|-|TRBJ1-1|TRBV19
TGTGCCGGCGTCTGGAGGGACACTGAAGCTTTCTTT
CAGVWRDTEAFF
>-|-|TRBJ1-2|TRBV28
TGTGCCAGCAGTTTAGTTTTCACACGTAACTATGGCTACACCTTC
CASSLVFTRNYGYTF
>TRBD2|-|TRBJ2-5|TRBV5-1
TGCGCCAGCAGCTTGGCGAGCGGGATAGAGACCCAGTACTTC
CASSLASGIETQYF
>TRBD1|large|TRBJ2-2|TRBV5-1
TGCGCCAGCAGCCCCACAGGGGGCTTACGGACCGGGGAGCTGTTTTTT
CASSPTGGLRTGELFF
>TRBD1|-|TRBJ2-3|TRBV23-1
TGCGCCAGCAGTCAAGGGACAGCCCCCACAGATACGCAGTATTTT
CASSQGTAPTDTQYF
>TRBD1|-|TRBJ1-6|TRBV19
TGTGCCAGCCGGTCTGACAGGGCGATTACCTATAATTCACCCCTCCACTTT
CASRSDRAITYNSPLHF
>-|-|TRBJ2-2|TRBV2
TGTGCCAGCACCCAACAGGGCGGGAACACCGGGGAGCTGTTTTTT
CASTQQGGNTGELFF
>-|-|TRBJ2-7|TRBV6-5
TGTGCCAGCAGTTACTCGGTCCAGGCCATCTACGAGCAGTACTTC
CASSYSVQAIYEQYF
>-|-|TRBJ2-7|TRBV25-1
TGTGCCAGCAGTGAATTACCGGGGTTCCACGAGCAGTACTTC
CASSELPGFHEQYF
>-|-|TRBJ2-1|TRBV11-1
TGTGCCAGCAGTCGAAACAGGGTGGCCTACAATGAGCAGTTCTTC
CASSRNRVAYNEQFF
>TRBD1|few|TRBJ1-1|TRBV10-3
TGTGCCATCAGTGATTACAGGGGATACACTGAAGCTTTCTTT
CAISDYRGYTEAFF
>TRBD2|-|TRBJ2-7|TRBV28
TGTGCCAGCAGTTCGCATAGCGGGAGGGCCTACGAGCAGTACTTC
CASSSHSGRAYEQYF
>-|-|TRBJ2-1|TRBV11-2
TGTGCCAGCAGCTTGTTTCCCCAGGGCCATCCGTATGAGCAGTTCTTC
CASSLFPQGHPYEQFF
>TRBD2|-|TRBJ2-7|TRBV6-1
TGTGCCAGCAGTGAAAGGGCTAGCGGGAGCCACGAGCAGTACTTC
CASSERASGSHEQYF
>TRBD1|once|TRBJ1-2|TRBV14
TGTGCCAGCAGCCTAGGGACAGCTTTTTATGGCTACACCTTC
CASSLGTAFYGYTF
>TRBD2|-|TRBJ2-3|TRBV7-9
TGTGCCAGCAGCCCCCTAGGGTCGGGACTAGGGGATACGCAGTATTTT
CASSPLGSGLGDTQYF
>TRBD1|-|TRBJ1-1|TRBV11-3
TGTGCCAGCAGCCTCCTGGAGGGGGCGAACACTGAAGCTTTCTTT
CASSLLEGANTEAFF
>TRBD2|-|TRBJ2-3|TRBV6-5
TGTGCCAGCAGTGCCCGGACTAGCGAAGATACGCAGTATTTT
CASSARTSEDTQYF
>TRBD2|-|TRBJ2-7|TRBV27
TGTGCCAGCGCGGGCTTCGGGCTTGCGGGAGCTTTACTTGGTTACGAGCAGTACTTC
CASAGFGLAGALLGYEQYF
>-|few|TRBJ1-5|TRBV19
TGTGCCAGTAGACGAGACGGGAATCAGCCCCAGCATTTT
CASRRDGNQPQHF
>TRBD1|-|TRBJ1-2|TRBV6-1
TGTGCCAGCAGTGAACAGGCAGGGGGGTCATATGGCTACACCTTC
CASSEQAGGSYGYTF
>TRBD1|-|TRBJ2-3|TRBV6-4
TGTGCCAGCAGTGACGGGACAGGGGCAGATACGCAGTATTTT
CASSDGTGADTQYF
>-|-|TRBJ1-2|TRBV11-2
TGTGCCAGCAGCTGGACAGCAAACTATGGCTACACCTTC
CASSWTANYGYTF
>-|-|TRBJ2-7|TRBV5-4
TGTGCCAGCAGCTTGGGGGGGACAACTATCTACGAGCAGTACTTC
CASSLGGTTIYEQYF
>-|-|TRBJ1-4|TRBV10-3
TGTGCCATCAGCGAGGGAGAAGAAAATGAAAAACTGTTTTTT
CAISEGEENEKLFF
>-|-|TRBJ2-3|TRBV5-1
TGCGCCAGCGGGGGTAGCGGATATAGCACAGATACGCAGTATTTT
CASGGSGYSTDTQYF
>-|-|TRBJ2-5|TRBV14
TGTGCCAGCAGCCATTTAGGAGGGTACCAAGAGACCCAGTACTTC
CASSHLGGYQETQYF
>-|-|TRBJ2-7|TRBV7-9
TGTGCCAGCAGCTTAGTACGGCGGGAAACAACCTACGAGCAGTACTTC
CASSLVRRETTYEQYF
>-|-|TRBJ1-5|TRBV7-9
TGTGCCAGCAGCTTAGCGTGGGGGGTGCAAGATCAGCCCCAGCATTTT
CASSLAWGVQDQPQHF
>-|-|TRBJ2-7|TRBV9
TGTGCCAGCAGCATGGGGGACTTTTACTACGAGCAGTACTTC
CASSMGDFYYEQYF
>-|few|TRBJ2-1|TRBV10-1
TGCGCCAGCAGTGACAGGTTTAATGAGCAGTTCTTC
CASSDRFNEQFF
>-|-|TRBJ1-1|TRBV28
TGTGCCAGCAGTCTTGGACTTTACTCTCCTCACACTGAAGCTTTCTTT
CASSLGLYSPHTEAFF
>-|-|TRBJ2-1|TRBV5-6
TGTGCCAGCAGCCTCATAGCAGGGCCCAATGAGCAGTTCTTC
CASSLIAGPNEQFF
>-|once|TRBJ1-2|TRBV10-3
TGTGCCATCAGTGCGATAATCGGTAAGCCGTACTATGGCTACACCTTC
CAISAIIGKPYYGYTF
>TRBD1|-|TRBJ1-1|TRBV18
TGTGCCAGCTCACCCCTTGACAGGGGGACTGAAGCTTTCTTT
CASSPLDRGTEAFF
>TRBD1|-|TRBJ1-2|TRBV15
TGTGCCACCAGCAGGGGGCGACAGGGGGCCGGTGGCTACACCTTC
CATSRGRQGAGGYTF
>TRBD2|-|TRBJ2-1|TRBV5-1
TGCGCCAGCAGCTTGGGCCGGGAGGGGCCTTACAATGAGCAGTTCTTC
CASSLGREGPYNEQFF
>-|-|TRBJ2-7|TRBV5-4
TGTGCCAGCAGCTTGGAAGGACTCTACGAGCAGTACTTC
CASSLEGLYEQYF
>TRBD2|-|TRBJ2-3|TRBV11-2
TGTGCCAGCAGCACCTCGCTGGGCGGGGGGTTAAATACGCAGTATTTT
CASSTSLGGGLNTQYF
>-|-|TRBJ1-6|TRBV4-1
TGCGCCAGCAGCCAAGACCCTGCGGGGATCATTTCACCCCTCCACTTT
CASSQDPAGIISPLHF